This T cell receptor beta chain was recovered during a study of vaccination effects on CD4 cells after COVID-19. Study information: Sampling occurred a median 72 days post second dose, range 14 to 241.

As for this clone: What it recognizes is unknown.

Data came from immunoSEQ multiplex PCR; TCRdb stores just in-frame clones and leaves some out. The sample yields tens of thousands of clones, 55% to 85% seen once. Prior to sequencing, the ViraFEST assay stimulated PBMC with viral peptide pools, which expanded the antigen-specific CD4+ T cells. The authors isolated CD4+ T cells after ten to eleven days of culture. All participants had two doses of either the BNT162b2 or mRNA-1273 vaccine. Nucleocapsid antibody tests were negative, and the vaccine recipients had no prior SARS-CoV-2 infection. Cultures used roughly 2.2 million PBMC per well, approximately 10 IU/ml IL-2 and approximately 10 ug/ml peptides. Looked up from germline, CDR1 is SGHKS and CDR2 is YYEKEE (reference sequence). Between the trimmed V and J ends, which lost 6 bases and 3 bases, there was a span of 18 bases. The CDR3 has 15 residues.

The rearrangement links TRBV5-5 to TRBJ2-5; tentatively, D is TRBD1 (6 bases). This clonotype originated in a human donor who received a COVID-19 vaccine. This specimen consisted of CD4+ T cells from PBMCs cultured with HCoV-229E spike peptides, obtained after COVID-19 vaccination. The CDR3 DNA sequence: TGTGCCAGCAACCGATGGGGGCAGCGAGAAGAGACCCAGTACTTC. As protein: CASNRWGQREETQYF.